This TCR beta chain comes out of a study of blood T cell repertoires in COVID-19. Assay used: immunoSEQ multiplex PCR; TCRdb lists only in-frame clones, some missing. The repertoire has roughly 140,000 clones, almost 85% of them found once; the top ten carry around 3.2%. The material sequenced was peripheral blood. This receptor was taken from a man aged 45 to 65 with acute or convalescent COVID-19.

CDR3 amino acids: CASSREGMNTEAFF. CDR3 coding DNA: TGTGCCAGCAGCAGGGAGGGGATGAACACTGAAGCTTTCTTT. This chain connects TRBV9 to TRBJ1-1; weak D call: TRBD1 (5 bases). V was clipped by 4 bases and J by 0 bases, with 10 bases between them. There are 14 residues in the CDR3. The V gene's germline CDR1 is SGDLS and CDR2 YYNGEE.